This T cell receptor (beta chain) appears in the sequencing data of a study of blood T cell repertoires in COVID-19. Clones were sequenced by immunoSEQ multiplex PCR, and TCRdb holds only the in-frame ones, with some missing. The sample has hundreds of thousands of clones; around 88% are singletons. The CDR3 contains 14 residues. V was pared by 5 bases and J by 4 bases, with 13 bases between. Germline loops: CDR1 SEHNR, CDR2 FQNEAQ (reference sequence). The sequenced sample consisted of PBMCs or T cells enriched from blood (not recorded which). The sequence came from a woman aged 40 to 50 who had recovered from COVID-19. The rearrangement joins TRBV7-9 to TRBJ2-3; D perhaps matches TRBD2 (6 bases). The CDR3 sequence is CASSLGTAPDTQYF. CDR3 nucleotide sequence: TGTGCCAGCAGCCTGGGGACTGCCCCAGATACGCAGTATTTT.